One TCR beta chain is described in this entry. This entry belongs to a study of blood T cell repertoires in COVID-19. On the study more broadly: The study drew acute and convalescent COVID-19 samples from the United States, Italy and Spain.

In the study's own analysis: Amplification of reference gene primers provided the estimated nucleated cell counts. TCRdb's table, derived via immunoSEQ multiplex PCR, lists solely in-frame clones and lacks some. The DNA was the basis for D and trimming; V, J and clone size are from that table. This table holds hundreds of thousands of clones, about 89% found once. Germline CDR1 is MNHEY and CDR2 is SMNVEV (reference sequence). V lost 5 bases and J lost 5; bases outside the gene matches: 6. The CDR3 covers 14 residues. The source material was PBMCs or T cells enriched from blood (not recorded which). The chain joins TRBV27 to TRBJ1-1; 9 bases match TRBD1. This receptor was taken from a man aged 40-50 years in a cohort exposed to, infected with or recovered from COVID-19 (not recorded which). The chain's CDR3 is CASSQGQGSTEAFF. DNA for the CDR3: TGTGCCAGCAGTCAAGGACAGGGGAGTACTGAAGCTTTCTTT.